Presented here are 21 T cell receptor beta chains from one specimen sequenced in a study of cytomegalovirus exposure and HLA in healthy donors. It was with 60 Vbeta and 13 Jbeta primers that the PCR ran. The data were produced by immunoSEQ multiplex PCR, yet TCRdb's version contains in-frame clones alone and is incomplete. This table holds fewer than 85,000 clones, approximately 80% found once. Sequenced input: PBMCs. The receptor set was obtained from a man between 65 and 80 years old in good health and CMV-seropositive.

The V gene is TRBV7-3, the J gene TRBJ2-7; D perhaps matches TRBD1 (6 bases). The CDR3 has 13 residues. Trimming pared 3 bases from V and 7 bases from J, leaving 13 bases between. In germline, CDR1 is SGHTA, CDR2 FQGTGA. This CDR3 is CASSLGATQEQYF. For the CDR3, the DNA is TGTGCCAGCAGCTTGGGGGCGACCCAGGAGCAGTACTTC. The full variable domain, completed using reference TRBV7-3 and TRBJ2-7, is GAGVSQTPSNKVTEKGKYVELRCDPISGHTALYWYRQSLGQGPEFLIYFQGTGAADDSGLPNDRFFAVRPEGSVSTLKIQRTERGDSAVYLCASSLGATQEQYFGPGTRLTVT.

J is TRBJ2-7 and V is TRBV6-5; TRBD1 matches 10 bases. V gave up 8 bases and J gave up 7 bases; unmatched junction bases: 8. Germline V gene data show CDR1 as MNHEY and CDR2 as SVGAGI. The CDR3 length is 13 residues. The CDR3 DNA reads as TGTGCCAGCGCGACGGGACAGGGGCAAGAGCAGTACTTC. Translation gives CASATGQGQEQYF.

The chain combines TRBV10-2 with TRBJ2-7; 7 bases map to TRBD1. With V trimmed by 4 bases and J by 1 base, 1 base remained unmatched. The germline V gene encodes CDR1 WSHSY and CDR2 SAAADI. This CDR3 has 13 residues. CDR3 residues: CASSGDRSYEQYF. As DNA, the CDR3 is TGCGCCAGCAGTGGGGACAGATCCTACGAGCAGTACTTC.

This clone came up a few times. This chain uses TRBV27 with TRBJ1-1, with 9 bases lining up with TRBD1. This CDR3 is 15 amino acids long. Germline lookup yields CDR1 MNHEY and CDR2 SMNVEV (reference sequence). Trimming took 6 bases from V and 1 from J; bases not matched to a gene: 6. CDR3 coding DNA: TGTGCCAGCAGACAAGGGACAGGGACGAACACTGAAGCTTTCTTT. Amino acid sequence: CASRQGTGTNTEAFF.

CDR3 loop: CASSESLAGGKDTQYF. The CDR3 DNA is TGCGCCAGCAGTGAGTCCCTAGCGGGGGGGAAAGATACGCAGTATTTT. The V and J genes are TRBV10-1 and TRBJ2-3; 12 positions match TRBD2. Germline V gives CDR1 WNHNN, CDR2 SYGVQD (reference sequence). J gave up 5 bases and V 0 bases, and 3 bases lay outside the gene matches. The CDR3 sequence is 16 residues long.

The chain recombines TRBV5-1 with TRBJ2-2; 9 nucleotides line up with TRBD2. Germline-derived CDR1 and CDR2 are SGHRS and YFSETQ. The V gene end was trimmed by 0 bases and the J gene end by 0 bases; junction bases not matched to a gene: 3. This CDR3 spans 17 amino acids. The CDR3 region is CASSLASGASNTGELFF. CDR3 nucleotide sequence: TGCGCCAGCAGCTTGGCTAGCGGGGCTTCGAACACCGGGGAGCTGTTTTTT.

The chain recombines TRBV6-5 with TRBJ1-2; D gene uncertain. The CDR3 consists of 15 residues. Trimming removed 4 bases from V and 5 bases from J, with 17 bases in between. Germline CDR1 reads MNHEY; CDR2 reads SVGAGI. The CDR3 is CASSSPGVLEYGYTF. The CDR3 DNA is TGTGCCAGCAGTTCCCCGGGAGTTCTCGAATATGGCTACACCTTC.

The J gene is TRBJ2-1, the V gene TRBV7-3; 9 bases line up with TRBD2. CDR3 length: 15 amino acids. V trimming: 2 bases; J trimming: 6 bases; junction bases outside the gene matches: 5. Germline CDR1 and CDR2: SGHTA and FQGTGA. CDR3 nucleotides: TGTGCCAGCAGCTTACGACTAGCGGTCGCCAATGAGCAGTTCTTC. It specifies CASSLRLAVANEQFF.

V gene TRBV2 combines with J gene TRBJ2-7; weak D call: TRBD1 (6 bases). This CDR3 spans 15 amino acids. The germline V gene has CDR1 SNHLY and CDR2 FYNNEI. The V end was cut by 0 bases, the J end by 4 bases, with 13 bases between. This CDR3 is CASSEAPGQAYEQYF. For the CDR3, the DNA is TGTGCCAGCAGTGAAGCTCCGGGACAAGCTTACGAGCAGTACTTC.

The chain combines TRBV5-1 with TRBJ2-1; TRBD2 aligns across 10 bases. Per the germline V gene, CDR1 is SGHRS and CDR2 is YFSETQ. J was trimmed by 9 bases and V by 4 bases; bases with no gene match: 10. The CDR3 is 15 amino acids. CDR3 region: CASSGASGSVGEQFF. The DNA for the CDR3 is TGCGCCAGCAGCGGGGCTAGCGGGAGCGTGGGTGAGCAGTTCTTC.

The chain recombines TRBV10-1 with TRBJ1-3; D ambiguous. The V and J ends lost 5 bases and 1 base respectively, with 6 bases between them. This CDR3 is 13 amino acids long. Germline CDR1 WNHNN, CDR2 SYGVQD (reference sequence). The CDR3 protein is CASSPQSGNTIYF. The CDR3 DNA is TGCGCCAGCAGTCCCCAATCTGGAAACACCATATATTTT.

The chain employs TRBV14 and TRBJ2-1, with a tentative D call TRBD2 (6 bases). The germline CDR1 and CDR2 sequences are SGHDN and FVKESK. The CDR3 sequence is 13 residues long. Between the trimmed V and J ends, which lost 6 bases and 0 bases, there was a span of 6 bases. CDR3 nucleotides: TGTGCCAGCAGGCGGGACTCCTACAATGAGCAGTTCTTC. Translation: CASRRDSYNEQFF.

CDR3 in amino acids: CSTQQAAGGYTF. CDR3 nucleotides: TGCAGCACCCAACAGGCGGCGGGGGGCTACACCTTC. The chain couples TRBV29-1 to TRBJ1-2; D is possibly TRBD1 (5 bases). CDR3 length: 12 residues. The V end was cut by 8 bases, the J end by 8 bases, with 18 bases between. Germline CDR1 SQVTM, CDR2 ANQGSEA. Full variable domain (outside the CDR3, taken from reference TRBV29-1 and TRBJ1-2): SAVISQKPSRDICQRGTSLTIQCQVDSQVTMMFWYRQQPGQSLTLIATANQGSEATYESGFVIDKFPISRPNLTFSTLTVSNMSPEDSSIYLCSTQQAAGGYTFGSGTRLTVV.

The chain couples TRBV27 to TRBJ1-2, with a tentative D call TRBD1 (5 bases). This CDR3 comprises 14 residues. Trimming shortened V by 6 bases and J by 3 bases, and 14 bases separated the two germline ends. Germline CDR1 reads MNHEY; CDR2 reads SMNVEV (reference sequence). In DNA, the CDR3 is TGTGCCAGCAGGCCTCTTGGGGCGGACTATGGCTACACCTTC. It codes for CASRPLGADYGYTF.

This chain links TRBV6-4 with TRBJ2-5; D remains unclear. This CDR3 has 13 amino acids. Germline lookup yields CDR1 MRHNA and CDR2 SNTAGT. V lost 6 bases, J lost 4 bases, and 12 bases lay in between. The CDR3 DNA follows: TGTGCCAGCAGCCCGGCGGCTGGAGAGACCCAGTACTTC. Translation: CASSPAAGETQYF.

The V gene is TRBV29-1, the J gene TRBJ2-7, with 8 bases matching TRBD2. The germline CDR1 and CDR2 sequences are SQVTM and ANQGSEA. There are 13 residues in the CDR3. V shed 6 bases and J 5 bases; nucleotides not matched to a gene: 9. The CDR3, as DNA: TGCAGCGTCGGTACTAGCGGTCCCCACGAGCAGTACTTC. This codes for CSVGTSGPHEQYF.

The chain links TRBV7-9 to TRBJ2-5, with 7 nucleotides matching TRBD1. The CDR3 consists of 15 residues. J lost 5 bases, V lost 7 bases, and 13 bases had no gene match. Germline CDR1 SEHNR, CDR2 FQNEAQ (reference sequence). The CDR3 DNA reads TGTGCCAGCAACCTTGGACAGGTTGAAAGGGAGACCCAGTACTTC. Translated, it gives CASNLGQVERETQYF.

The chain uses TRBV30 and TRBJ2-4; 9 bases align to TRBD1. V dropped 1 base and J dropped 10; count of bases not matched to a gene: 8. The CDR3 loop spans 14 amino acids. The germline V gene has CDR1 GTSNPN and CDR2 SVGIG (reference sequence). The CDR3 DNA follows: TGTGCCTGGAGTGCGAAGACAGGGGGGTGGATTCAGTACTTC. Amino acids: CAWSAKTGGWIQYF.

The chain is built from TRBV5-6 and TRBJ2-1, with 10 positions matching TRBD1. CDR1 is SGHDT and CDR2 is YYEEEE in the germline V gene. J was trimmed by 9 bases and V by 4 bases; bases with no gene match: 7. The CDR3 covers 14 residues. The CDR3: CASSTGQGVVEQFF. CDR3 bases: TGTGCCAGCAGCACTGGACAGGGGGTGGTTGAGCAGTTCTTC.

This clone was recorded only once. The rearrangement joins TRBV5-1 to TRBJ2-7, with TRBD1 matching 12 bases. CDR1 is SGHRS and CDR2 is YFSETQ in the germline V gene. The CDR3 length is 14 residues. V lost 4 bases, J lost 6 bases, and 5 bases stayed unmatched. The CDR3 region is CASSPGTGGSEQYF. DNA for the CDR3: TGCGCCAGCAGCCCCGGGACAGGGGGCTCCGAGCAGTACTTC.

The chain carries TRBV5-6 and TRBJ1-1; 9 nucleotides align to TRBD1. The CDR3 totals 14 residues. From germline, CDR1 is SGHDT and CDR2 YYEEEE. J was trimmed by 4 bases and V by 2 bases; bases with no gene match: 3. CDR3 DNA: TGTGCCAGCAGCTTAACAGGGGGCCGCACTGAAGCTTTCTTT. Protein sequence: CASSLTGGRTEAFF.